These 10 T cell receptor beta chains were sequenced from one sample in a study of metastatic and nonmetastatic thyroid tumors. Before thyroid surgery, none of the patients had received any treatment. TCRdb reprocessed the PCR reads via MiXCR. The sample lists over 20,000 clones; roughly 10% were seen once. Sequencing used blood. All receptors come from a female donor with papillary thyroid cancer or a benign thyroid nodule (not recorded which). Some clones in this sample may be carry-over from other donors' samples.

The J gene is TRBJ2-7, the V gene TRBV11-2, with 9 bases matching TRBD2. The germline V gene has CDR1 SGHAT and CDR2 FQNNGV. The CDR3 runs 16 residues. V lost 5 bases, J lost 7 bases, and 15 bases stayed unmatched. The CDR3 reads CASSEGGGGRAEEQYF. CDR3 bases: TGTGCCAGCAGCGAGGGGGGTGGCGGGAGGGCCGAAGAGCAGTACTTC.

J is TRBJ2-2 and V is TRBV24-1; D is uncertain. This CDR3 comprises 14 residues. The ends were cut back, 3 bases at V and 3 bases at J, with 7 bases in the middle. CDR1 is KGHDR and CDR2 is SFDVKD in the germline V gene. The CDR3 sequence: CATSDNGDTGELFF. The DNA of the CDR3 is TGTGCCACCAGTGATAATGGGGACACCGGGGAGCTGTTTTTT.

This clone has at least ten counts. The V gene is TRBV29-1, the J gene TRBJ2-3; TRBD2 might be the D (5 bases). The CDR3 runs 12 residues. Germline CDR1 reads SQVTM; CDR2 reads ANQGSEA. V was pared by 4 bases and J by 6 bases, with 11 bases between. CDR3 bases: TGCAGCGTTGGGATGAGGAGGGATACGCAGTATTTT. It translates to CSVGMRRDTQYF.

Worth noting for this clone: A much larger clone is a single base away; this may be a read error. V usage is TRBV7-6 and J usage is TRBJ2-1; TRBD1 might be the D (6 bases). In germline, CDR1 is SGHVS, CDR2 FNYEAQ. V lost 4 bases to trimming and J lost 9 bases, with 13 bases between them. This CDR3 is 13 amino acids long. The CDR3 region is CASSSIRGIEQFF. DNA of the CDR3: TGTGCCAGCAGCTCGATAAGGGGGATTGAGCAGTTCTTC.

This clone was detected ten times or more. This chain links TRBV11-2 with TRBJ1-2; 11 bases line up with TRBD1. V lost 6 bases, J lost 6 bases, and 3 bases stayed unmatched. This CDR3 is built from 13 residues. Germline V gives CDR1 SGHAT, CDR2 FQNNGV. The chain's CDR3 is CASSGQGANGYTF. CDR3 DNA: TGTGCCAGCAGTGGACAGGGGGCTAATGGCTACACCTTC.

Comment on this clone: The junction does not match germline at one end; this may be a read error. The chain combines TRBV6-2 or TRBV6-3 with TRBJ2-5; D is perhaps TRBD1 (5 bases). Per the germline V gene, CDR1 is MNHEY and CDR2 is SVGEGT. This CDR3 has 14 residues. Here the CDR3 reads CACSTTGPQETQYF. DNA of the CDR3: TGTGCCTGCAGTACTACAGGTCCCCAAGAGACCCAGTACTTC.

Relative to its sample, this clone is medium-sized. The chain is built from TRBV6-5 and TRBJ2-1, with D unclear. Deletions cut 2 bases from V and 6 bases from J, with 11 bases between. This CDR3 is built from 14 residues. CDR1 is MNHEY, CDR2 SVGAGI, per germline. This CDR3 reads CASSYKTRVNEQFF. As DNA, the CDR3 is TGTGCCAGCAGTTACAAAACAAGGGTCAATGAGCAGTTCTTC.

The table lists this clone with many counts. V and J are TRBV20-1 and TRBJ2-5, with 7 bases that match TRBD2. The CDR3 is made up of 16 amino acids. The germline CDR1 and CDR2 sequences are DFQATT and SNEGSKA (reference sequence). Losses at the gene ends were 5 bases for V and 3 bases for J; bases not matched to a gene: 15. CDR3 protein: CSAVQPLGLAEETQYF. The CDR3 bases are TGCAGTGCTGTCCAGCCCCTTGGGCTAGCGGAAGAGACCCAGTACTTC.

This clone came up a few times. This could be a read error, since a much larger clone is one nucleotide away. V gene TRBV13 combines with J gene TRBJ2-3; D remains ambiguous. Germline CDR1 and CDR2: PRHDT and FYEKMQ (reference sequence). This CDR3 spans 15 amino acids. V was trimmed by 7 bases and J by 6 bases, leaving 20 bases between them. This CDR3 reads CASISRKRPGDTQYF. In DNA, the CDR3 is TGTGCCAGCATCTCACGCAAGCGCCCCGGGGATACGCAGTATTTT. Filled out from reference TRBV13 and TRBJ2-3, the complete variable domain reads AAGVIQSPRHLIKEKRETATLKCYPIPRHDTVYWYQQGPGQDPQFLISFYEKMQSDKGSIPDRFSAQQFSDYHSELNMSSLELGDSALYFCASISRKRPGDTQYFGPGTRLTVL.

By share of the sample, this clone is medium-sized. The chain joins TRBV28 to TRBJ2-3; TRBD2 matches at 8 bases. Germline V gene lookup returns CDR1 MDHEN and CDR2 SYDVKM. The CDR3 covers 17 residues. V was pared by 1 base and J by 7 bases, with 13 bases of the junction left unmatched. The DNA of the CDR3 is TGTGCCAGCAGTTTATCCCCGGGATTCAGCGGGAGCAATACGCAGTATTTT. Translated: CASSLSPGFSGSNTQYF.